The entry below gives a single TCR beta chain sequence along with its context. Germline CDR1 LNHDA, CDR2 SQIVND (reference sequence). The V gene lost 3 bases and the J gene lost 4 bases, with 10 bases spanning the gap. This CDR3 has 14 amino acids. This sample is drawn from a study of CD8 T cells in Susac syndrome. A quantity of roughly 0.5 to 1 ug RNA underwent reverse transcription using random hexamers. One entry per CDR3 protein results from TCRdb running MiXCR on the immunoSEQ multiplex PCR reads. Among 100,000 to 150,000 distinct CDR3 sequences listed, over 75% were seen once. The sequence was obtained from a human donor with multiple sclerosis. The source material was CD8+ T cells from PBMCs. V is TRBV19 and J is TRBJ1-5; D not certain. The CDR3 loop reads CASSMGALNQPQHF. The DNA of the CDR3 is TGTGCCAGTAGTATGGGCGCACTTAATCAGCCCCAGCATTTT. Using reference TRBV19 and TRBJ1-5 for the parts outside the CDR3, the full variable domain is DGGITQSPKYLFRKEGQNVTLSCEQNLNHDAMYWYRQDPGQGLRLIYYSQIVNDFQKGDIAEGYSVSREKKESFPLTVTSAQKNPTAFYLCASSMGALNQPQHFGDGTRLSIL.